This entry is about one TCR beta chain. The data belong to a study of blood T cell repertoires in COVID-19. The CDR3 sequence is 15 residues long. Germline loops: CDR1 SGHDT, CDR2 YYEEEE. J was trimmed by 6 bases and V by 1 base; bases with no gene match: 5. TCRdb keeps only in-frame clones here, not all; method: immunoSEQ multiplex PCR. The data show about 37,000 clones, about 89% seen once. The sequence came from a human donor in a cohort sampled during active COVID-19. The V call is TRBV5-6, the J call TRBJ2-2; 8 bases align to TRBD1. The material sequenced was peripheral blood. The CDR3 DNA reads TGTGCCAGCAGCTTGCAGGACAGGGTCGCCGGGGAGCTGTTTTTT. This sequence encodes CASSLQDRVAGELFF. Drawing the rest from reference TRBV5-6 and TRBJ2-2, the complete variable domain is DAGVTQSPTHLIKTRGQQVTLRCSPKSGHDTVSWYQQALGQGPQFIFQYYEEEERQRGNFPDRFSGHQFPNYSSELNVNALLLGDSALYLCASSLQDRVAGELFFGEGSRLTVL.